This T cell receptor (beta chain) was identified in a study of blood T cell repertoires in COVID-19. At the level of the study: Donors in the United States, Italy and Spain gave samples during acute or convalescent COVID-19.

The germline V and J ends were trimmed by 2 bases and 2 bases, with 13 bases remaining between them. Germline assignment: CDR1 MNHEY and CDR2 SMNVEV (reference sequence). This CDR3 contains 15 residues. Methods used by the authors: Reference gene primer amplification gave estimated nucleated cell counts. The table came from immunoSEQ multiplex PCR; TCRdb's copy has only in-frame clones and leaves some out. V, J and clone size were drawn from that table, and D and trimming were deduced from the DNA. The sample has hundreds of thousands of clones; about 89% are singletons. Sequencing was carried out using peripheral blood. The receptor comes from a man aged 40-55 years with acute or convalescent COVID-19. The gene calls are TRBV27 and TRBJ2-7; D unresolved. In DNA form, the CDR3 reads TGTGCCAGCAGTTTAATAAAAGGTAGCCCCTACGAGCAGTACTTC. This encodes CASSLIKGSPYEQYF.